These 9 T cell receptor beta chains were sequenced from one sample in a study of radiation and T cells in renal cell carcinoma. Generated by immunoSEQ multiplex PCR, the TCRdb table keeps only in-frame clones and is missing some. The table includes over 60,000 clones, around four fifths detected once. Specified time point: blood 4 weeks post-SBRT, at nephrectomy. This sample's treatment: 15 Gy SBRT to primary tumor, nephrectomy 4 weeks later. Material: blood, obtained from a patient whose treatment included radiotherapy and nephrectomy. The origin of the receptors is a woman aged 60-70 years with renal cell carcinoma.

V gene TRBV18 combines with J gene TRBJ2-1, with TRBD1 matching 9 bases. CDR1 and CDR2 (germline): KGHSH, LQKENI. The J segment lost 2 bases and the V segment lost 4 bases, leaving 3 bases of the junction unmatched. CDR3 length: 15 residues. CDR3 nucleotide sequence: TGTGCCAGCTCACTCGGGACAGGGCCCTACAATGAGCAGTTCTTC. Translation: CASSLGTGPYNEQFF. The full variable domain, in which reference TRBV18 and TRBJ2-1 provide the parts outside the CDR3, is NAGVMQNPRHLVRRRGQEARLRCSPMKGHSHVYWYRQLPEEGLKFMVYLQKENIIDESGMPKERFSAEFPKEGPSILRIQQVVRGDSAAYFCASSLGTGPYNEQFFGPGTRLTVL.

This rearrangement joins TRBV2 to TRBJ2-5; 8 nucleotides line up with TRBD1. TRBJ2-7 matches the DNA end more closely, so the J call is doubtful. The CDR3 consists of 15 residues. Germline V gene sequence: CDR1 SNHLY, CDR2 FYNNEI. The CDR3 region is CASSLRGQNAYEQYF. The CDR3 DNA is TGTGCCAGCAGTCTCAGGGGGCAGAACGCCTACGAGCAGTACTTC.

The V call is TRBV13, the J call TRBJ1-4, with TRBD1 as a possible D gene (5 bases). V lost 1 base and J 8 bases, leaving 14 bases between the germline ends. The CDR3 is made up of 15 amino acids. The germline V gene encodes CDR1 PRHDT and CDR2 FYEKMQ (reference sequence). The chain's CDR3 is CASSLVGQGDEKLFF. The CDR3 region has the DNA TGTGCCAGCAGCTTAGTAGGTCAGGGAGACGAAAAACTGTTTTTT.

V and J are TRBV28 and TRBJ1-1, with D unclear. Germline V gene data show CDR1 as MDHEN and CDR2 as SYDVKM. The CDR3 consists of 13 residues. Deletions cut 9 bases from V and 1 base from J, with 12 bases between. This chain's CDR3 is CASSSRRNTEAFF. The CDR3 bases are TGTGCCAGTTCGAGCAGGAGGAACACTGAAGCTTTCTTT.

The chain joins TRBV13 to TRBJ1-3; no definite D call. Germline assignment: CDR1 PRHDT and CDR2 FYEKMQ (reference sequence). Deletions cut 7 bases from V and 0 bases from J, with 10 bases between. This CDR3 is 14 amino acids long. The CDR3 is CASNTRGSGNTIYF. CDR3 bases: TGTGCCAGCAACACCCGGGGCTCTGGAAACACCATATATTTT.

This clone was observed a single time. The V and J genes are TRBV7-9 and TRBJ1-1; 12 nucleotides agree with TRBD1. This CDR3 spans 15 amino acids. Trimming took 6 bases from V and 5 from J; bases not matched to a gene: 7. Germline lookup yields CDR1 SEHNR and CDR2 FQNEAQ (reference sequence). CDR3 in DNA: TGTGCCAGCAGGTCGGGACAGGGGGCGAGAACTGAAGCTTTCTTT. Residues: CASRSGQGARTEAFF.

On this clone itself: The germline gene is not matched at one end of the junction; a read error may be the cause. This chain uses TRBV9 with TRBJ2-7; no firm D call. The length of the CDR3 is 14 residues. From germline, CDR1 is SGDLS and CDR2 YYNGEE. The CDR3 sequence is CASSVDPGSNEQYF. The CDR3 DNA sequence: TGTGCCAGCAGCGTAGACCCGGGCTCCAACGAGCAGTACTTC.

The chain joins TRBV12-2 to TRBJ2-5; the DNA was not compared with TRBD2, the D call given in the table. TRBV12-2 is designated a pseudogene. The CDR3 has 14 amino acids. Written as DNA, the CDR3 is TGTGCAAGTCGCTTAGGAGGGAACCAAGAGACCCAGTACTTC. This translates into CASRLGGNQETQYF.

This chain uses TRBV19 with TRBJ1-2; 7 nucleotides align to TRBD1. V lost 5 bases and J lost 5; bases outside the gene matches: 11. Germline V gene data show CDR1 as LNHDA and CDR2 as SQIVND (reference sequence). The CDR3 is 15 residues long. This CDR3 is CASSRLGQAFYGYTF. The CDR3 nucleotides are TGTGCCAGTAGTCGTCTCGGACAGGCCTTTTATGGCTACACCTTC.